This T cell receptor beta chain was sequenced for a study of response to subunit inactivated influenza vaccine (dated by TCRdb to 2016 to 2019). Broadly, across the study: Deep quantitative profiling of the T cell receptor repertoire was used in the study to follow responses to a trivalent subunit inactivated influenza vaccine. Results and caveats for the whole study, not just this receptor: The authors suggested that each seasonal influenza vaccination may recruit only a limited number of new T cells.

The intended sense of this specimen's time point label: 45 days after influenza vaccine administration. Sequences DFQATT (CDR1) and SNEGSKA (CDR2) are obtained from the germline V gene (reference sequence). V and J lose 6 bases and 5 bases, and a span of 23 bases separates them. The CDR3 goes from the cysteine to the phenylalanine over 15 residues. Of all the DNA, just the CDR3 is kept, 45 bases in frame from base 1. Receptor amplification or capture employed RT-PCR. TCRdb records Illumina HiSeq 2500 as the sequencer. TCRdb took the public reads, trimmed them with fastp at Q25, ran MiXCR for clone calling and kept in-frame beta chains. Here each entry gathers all rows of one CDR3 protein and keeps the most common genes and DNA. In this sample the table shows about 520,000 distinct CDR3 sequences, roughly 11% of which occur a single time. The ten largest clonotypes hold roughly 12% of the sample. As regards this clonotype: Its antigen remains unidentified. Qualities for individual bases were not recorded, and no much larger clone is one base off.

The sequence is built from TRBV20-1 and TRBJ2-7; the best D guess is TRBD1, with 6 bases matching. The sequenced sample was PBMCs from blood, obtained 45 days after vaccination. The receptor's source is a man in his forties or fifties who received an inactivated influenza vaccine. Donor details come from another sample of the same person, matched by shared clones. CDR3 sequence: CSAPDRSGAVDEQYF. The bases are TGCAGTGCCCCAGATAGGTCAGGGGCAGTCGACGAGCAGTACTTC.